This section outlines one T cell receptor beta chain sequence together with its context. Resection was for synchronous oligometastatic disease or a late solitary brain metastasis recurrence. Exclusion applied to any patient with a history of multiple malignancies. The sample is drawn from a study of T cells in lung cancer brain metastases. Study summary: A median approximately 340 days separated primary and brain metastasis sampling.

Clones were sequenced by immunoSEQ multiplex PCR, and TCRdb holds only the in-frame ones, with some missing. The profile shows around 1,100 clones, roughly 91% of them singletons. Germline V gives CDR1 SGHVS, CDR2 FQNEAQ. CDR3 length equals 11 residues. The germline V and J ends were trimmed by 0 bases and 8 bases, with 4 bases remaining between them. The chain couples TRBV7-8 to TRBJ2-5, with D unclear. The sample was tumor tissue from a brain metastasis. The receptor comes from a woman between 40 and 55 years old with non-small cell lung cancer that had spread to the brain. The CDR3 reads CASSLATTQYF. The CDR3 nucleotides read TGTGCCAGCAGCTTAGCCACTACCCAGTACTTC.